Following are 5 T cell receptor beta chains from one sample sequenced in a study of Ad26.COV2.S vaccination and SARS-CoV-2 variants. Treatment here: 19 received Ad26.COV2.S at low or high dose, single or two shots; roughly five received placebo; per-sample allocation not given. Collection of samples fell on day 63 after the first vaccine or placebo injection. Sequencing used immunoSEQ multiplex PCR; TCRdb keeps in-frame clones, though not all of them. This table has 400,000 to 500,000 clones, 88% appearing once. This sample comprised peripheral blood, obtained in a trial of Ad26.COV2.S vaccine versus placebo. The origin of the receptors is a person aged 18-65 years who received the Ad26.COV2.S COVID-19 vaccine or a placebo.

This clone occurred many times. V is TRBV11-2 and J is TRBJ2-5, with TRBD1 as a possible D gene (8 bases). The CDR3 spans 14 residues. Trimming removed 6 bases from V and 5 bases from J, with 16 bases in between. The germline CDR1 and CDR2 sequences are SGHAT and FQNNGV. CDR3 sequence (DNA): TGTGCCAGCAGTCTCGACAGGGGAGGGGAGACCCAGTACTTC. Amino acid sequence: CASSLDRGGETQYF.

V gene TRBV15 combines with J gene TRBJ1-2, with D tentatively TRBD1 (6 bases). V lost 10 bases to trimming and J lost 3 bases, with 18 bases between them. The CDR3 runs 14 residues. Per germline, CDR1 LNHNV and CDR2 YYDKDF (reference sequence). The CDR3: CASNKTGGDYGYTF. The CDR3 DNA follows: TGTGCCAGCAATAAAACGGGGGGCGACTATGGCTACACCTTC.

The rearrangement joins TRBV11-2 to TRBJ2-7; D might be TRBD2 (5 bases). Per germline, CDR1 SGHAT and CDR2 FQNNGV. This CDR3 is 15 amino acids long. V lost 5 bases, J lost 5 bases, and 19 bases lay in between. CDR3 region: CASSRKGEGRDEQYF. The CDR3 region has the DNA TGTGCCAGCAGCAGAAAGGGCGAGGGAAGGGACGAGCAGTACTTC.

CDR3: CASSLVTGNEQFF. The DNA of the CDR3 is TGTGCCAGCAGCTTAGTCACGGGCAATGAGCAGTTCTTC. The chain couples TRBV7-2 to TRBJ2-1, with D unclear. This CDR3 comprises 13 residues. V lost 1 base, J lost 6 bases, and 7 bases lay in between. Germline loops: CDR1 SGHTA, CDR2 FQGNSA.

The chain employs TRBV21-1 and TRBJ2-5. TRBV21-1 is termed a pseudogene. The CDR3 consists of 14 residues. The CDR3 DNA reads TGTGCCAGCAGCAAAAGCTCGACCATGGAGACCCAGTACTTC. Its translation: CASSKSSTMETQYF.